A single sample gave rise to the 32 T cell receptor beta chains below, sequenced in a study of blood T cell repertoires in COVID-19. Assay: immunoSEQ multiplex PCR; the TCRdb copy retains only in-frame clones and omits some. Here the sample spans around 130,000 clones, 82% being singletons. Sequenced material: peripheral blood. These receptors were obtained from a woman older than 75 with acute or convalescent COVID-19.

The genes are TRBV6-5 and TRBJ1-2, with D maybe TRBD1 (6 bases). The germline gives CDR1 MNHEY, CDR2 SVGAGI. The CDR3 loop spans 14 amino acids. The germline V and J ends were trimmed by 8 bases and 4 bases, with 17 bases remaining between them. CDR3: CASAEQGVRYGYTF. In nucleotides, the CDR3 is TGTGCCAGCGCTGAACAGGGCGTTCGCTATGGCTACACCTTC.

Here the CDR3 reads CASSLGRGYEQYF. The CDR3 DNA reads as TGTGCCAGCAGCTTAGGACGAGGCTACGAGCAGTACTTC. V is TRBV11-1 and J is TRBJ2-7, with unresolved D. The CDR3 length is 13 residues. Trimming removed 1 base from V and 3 bases from J, with 7 bases in between. The germline V gene has CDR1 SGHAT and CDR2 FQDESV (reference sequence).

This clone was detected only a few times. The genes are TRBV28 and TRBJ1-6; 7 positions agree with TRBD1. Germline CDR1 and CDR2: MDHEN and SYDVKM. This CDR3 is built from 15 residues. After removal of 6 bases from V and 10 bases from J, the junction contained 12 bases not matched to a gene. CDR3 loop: CASSQQGFWGSPLHF. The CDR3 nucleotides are TGTGCCAGCAGCCAACAGGGGTTCTGGGGGTCACCCCTCCACTTT.

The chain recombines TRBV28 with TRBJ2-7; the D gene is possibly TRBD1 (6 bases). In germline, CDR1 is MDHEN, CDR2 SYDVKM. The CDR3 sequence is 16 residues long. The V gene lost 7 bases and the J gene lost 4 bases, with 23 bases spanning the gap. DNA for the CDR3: TGTGCCAGCATACAGGGACCCGGATACCTTTCTTACGAGCAGTACTTC. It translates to CASIQGPGYLSYEQYF.

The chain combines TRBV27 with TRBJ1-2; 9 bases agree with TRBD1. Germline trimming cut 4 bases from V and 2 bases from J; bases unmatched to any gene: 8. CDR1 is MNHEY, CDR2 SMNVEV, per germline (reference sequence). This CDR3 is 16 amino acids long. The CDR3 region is CASSSRPGTGNYGYTF. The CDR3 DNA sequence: TGTGCCAGCAGTTCCCGCCCCGGGACAGGGAACTATGGCTACACCTTC.

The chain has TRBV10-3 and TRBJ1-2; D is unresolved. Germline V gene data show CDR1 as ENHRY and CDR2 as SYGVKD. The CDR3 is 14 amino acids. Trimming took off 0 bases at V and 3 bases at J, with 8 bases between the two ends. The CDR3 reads CAISESAGDYGYTF. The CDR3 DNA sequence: TGTGCCATCAGTGAGTCGGCAGGTGACTATGGCTACACCTTC.

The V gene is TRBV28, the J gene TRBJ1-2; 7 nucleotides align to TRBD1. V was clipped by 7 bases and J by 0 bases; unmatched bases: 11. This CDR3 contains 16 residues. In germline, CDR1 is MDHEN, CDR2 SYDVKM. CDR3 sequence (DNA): TGTGCCAGCACCCCGGGACAGACAGCAGCTAACTATGGCTACACCTTC. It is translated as CASTPGQTAANYGYTF.

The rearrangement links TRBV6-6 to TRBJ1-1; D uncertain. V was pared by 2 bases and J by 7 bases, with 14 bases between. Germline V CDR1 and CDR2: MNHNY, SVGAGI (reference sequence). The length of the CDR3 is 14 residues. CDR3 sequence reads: CASSYPKSRFEAFF. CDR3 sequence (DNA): TGTGCCAGCAGTTACCCAAAGTCCAGGTTTGAAGCTTTCTTT.

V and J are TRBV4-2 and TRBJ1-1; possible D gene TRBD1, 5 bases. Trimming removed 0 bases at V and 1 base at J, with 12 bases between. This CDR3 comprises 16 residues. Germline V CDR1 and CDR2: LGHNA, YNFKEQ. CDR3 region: CASSQEHRQTNTEAFF. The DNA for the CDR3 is TGTGCCAGCAGCCAAGAACATAGACAGACGAACACTGAAGCTTTCTTT.

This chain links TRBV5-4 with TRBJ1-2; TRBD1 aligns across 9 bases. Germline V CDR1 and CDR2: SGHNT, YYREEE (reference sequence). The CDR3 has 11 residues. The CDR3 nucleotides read TGTGCATACACAGGGGGCTTGGGCTACACCTTC. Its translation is CAYTGGLGYTF.

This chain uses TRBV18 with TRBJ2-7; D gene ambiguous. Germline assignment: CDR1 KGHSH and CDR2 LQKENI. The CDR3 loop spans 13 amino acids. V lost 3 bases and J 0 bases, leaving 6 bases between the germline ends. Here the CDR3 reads CASSPSLSYEQYF. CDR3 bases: TGTGCCAGCTCACCGTCCCTCTCCTACGAGCAGTACTTC.

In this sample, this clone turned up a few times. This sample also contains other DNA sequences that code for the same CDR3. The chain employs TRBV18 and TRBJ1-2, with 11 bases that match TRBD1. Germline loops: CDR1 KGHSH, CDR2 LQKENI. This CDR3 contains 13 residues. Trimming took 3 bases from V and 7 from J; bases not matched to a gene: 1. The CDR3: CASSPGTGGGYTF. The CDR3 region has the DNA TGTGCCAGCTCACCTGGGACAGGGGGTGGCTACACCTTC.

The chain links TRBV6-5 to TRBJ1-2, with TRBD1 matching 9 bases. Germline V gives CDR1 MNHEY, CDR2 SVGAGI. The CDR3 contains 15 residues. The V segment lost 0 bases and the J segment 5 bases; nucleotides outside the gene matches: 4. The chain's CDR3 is CASSYSQGALYGYTF. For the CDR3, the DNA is TGTGCCAGCAGTTACTCACAGGGGGCTCTATATGGCTACACCTTC.

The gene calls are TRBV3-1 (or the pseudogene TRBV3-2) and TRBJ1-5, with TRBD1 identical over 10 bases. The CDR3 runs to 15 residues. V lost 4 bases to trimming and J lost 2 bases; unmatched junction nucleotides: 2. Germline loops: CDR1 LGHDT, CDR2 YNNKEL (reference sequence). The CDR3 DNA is TGTGCCAGCAGCCTGGGGACAGGGGGCAATCAGCCCCAGCATTTT. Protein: CASSLGTGGNQPQHF.

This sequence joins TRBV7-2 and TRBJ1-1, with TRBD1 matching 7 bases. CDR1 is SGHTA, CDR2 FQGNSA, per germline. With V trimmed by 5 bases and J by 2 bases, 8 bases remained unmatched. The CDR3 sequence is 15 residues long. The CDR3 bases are TGTGCCAGCAGCCCCAGGACAGGAGCAAACACTGAAGCTTTCTTT. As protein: CASSPRTGANTEAFF.

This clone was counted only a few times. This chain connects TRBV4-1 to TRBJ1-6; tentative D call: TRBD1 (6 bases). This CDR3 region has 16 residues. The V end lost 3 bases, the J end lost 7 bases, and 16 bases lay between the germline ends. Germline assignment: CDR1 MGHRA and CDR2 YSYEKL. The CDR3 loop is CASSHPGQSFNSPLHF. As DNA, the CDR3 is TGCGCCAGCAGCCACCCCGGACAGTCCTTCAATTCACCCCTCCACTTT.

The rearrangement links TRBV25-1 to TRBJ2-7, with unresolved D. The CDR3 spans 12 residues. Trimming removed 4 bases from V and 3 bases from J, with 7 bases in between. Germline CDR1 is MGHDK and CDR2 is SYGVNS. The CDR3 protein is CASSASIYEQYF. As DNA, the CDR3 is TGTGCCAGCAGTGCATCAATCTACGAGCAGTACTTC.

The CDR3 region is CASSFEGEETQYF. CDR3 bases: TGCGCCAGCAGCTTTGAGGGGGAAGAGACCCAGTACTTC. This rearrangement joins TRBV5-1 to TRBJ2-5; possible D gene TRBD1, 6 bases. The germline V and J ends were trimmed by 2 bases and 3 bases, with 8 bases remaining between them. The germline V gene encodes CDR1 SGHRS and CDR2 YFSETQ. CDR3 size: 13 residues. The full variable domain, its missing parts supplied by reference TRBV5-1 and TRBJ2-5, is KAGVTQTPRYLIKTRGQQVTLSCSPISGHRSVSWYQQTPGQGLQFLFEYFSETQRNKGNFPGRFSGRQFSNSRSEMNVSTLELGDSALYLCASSFEGEETQYFGPGTRLLVL.

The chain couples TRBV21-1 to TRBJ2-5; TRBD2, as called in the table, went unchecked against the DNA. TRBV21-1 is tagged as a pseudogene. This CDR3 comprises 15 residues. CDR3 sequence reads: CASSKGGGGRETQYF. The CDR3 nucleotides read TGTGCCAGCAGCAAAGGGGGCGGCGGGAGAGAGACCCAGTACTTC.

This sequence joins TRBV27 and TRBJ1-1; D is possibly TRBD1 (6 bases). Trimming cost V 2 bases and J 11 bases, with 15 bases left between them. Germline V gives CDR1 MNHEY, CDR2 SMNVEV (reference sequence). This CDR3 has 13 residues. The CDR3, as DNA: TGTGCCAGCAGTTTACGGGGGGCGCGAGTGGCTTTCTTT. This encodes CASSLRGARVAFF.

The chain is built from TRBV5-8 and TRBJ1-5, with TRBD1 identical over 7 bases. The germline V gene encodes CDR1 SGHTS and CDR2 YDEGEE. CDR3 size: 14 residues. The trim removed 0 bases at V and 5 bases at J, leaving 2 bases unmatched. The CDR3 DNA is TGTGCCAGCAGCTTGGTTAGGGGGCATCAGCCCCAGCATTTT. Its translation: CASSLVRGHQPQHF.

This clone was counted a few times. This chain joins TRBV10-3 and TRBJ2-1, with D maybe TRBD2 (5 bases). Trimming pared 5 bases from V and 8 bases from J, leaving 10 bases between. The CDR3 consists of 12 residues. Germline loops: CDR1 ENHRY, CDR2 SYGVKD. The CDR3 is CAISQGSDEQFF. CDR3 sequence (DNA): TGTGCCATCAGTCAAGGGAGTGATGAGCAGTTCTTC.

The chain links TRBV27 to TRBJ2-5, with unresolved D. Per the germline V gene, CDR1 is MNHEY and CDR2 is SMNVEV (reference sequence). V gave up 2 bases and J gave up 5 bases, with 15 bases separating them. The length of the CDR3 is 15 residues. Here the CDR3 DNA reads TGTGCCAGCAGTTTAATCCCCACCAGGTGGGAGACCCAGTACTTC. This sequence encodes CASSLIPTRWETQYF.

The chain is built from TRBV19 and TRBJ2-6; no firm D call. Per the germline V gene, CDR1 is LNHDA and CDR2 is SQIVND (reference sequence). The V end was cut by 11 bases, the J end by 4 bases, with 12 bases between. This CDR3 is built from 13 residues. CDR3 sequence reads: CASAQAGANVLTF. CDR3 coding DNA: TGTGCCTCGGCCCAAGCGGGGGCCAACGTCCTGACTTTC.

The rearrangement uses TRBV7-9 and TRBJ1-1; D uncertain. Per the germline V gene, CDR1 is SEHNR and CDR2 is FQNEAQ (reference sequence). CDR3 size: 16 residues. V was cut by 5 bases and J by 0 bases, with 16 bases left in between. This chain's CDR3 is CASSHPWAEMNTEAFF. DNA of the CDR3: TGTGCCAGCAGCCACCCCTGGGCAGAGATGAACACTGAAGCTTTCTTT.

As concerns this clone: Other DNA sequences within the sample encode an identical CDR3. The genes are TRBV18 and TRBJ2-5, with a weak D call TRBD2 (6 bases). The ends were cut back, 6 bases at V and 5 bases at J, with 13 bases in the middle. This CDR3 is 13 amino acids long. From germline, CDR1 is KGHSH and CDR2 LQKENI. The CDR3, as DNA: TGTGCCAGCTCGCGGGACCGACAGGAGACCCAGTACTTC. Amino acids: CASSRDRQETQYF.

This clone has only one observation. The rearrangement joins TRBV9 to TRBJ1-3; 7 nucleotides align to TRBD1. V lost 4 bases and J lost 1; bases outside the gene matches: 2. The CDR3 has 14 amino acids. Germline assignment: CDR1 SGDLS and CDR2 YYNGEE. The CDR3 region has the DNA TGTGCCAGCAGCCCGACAGGGTCTGGAAACACCATATATTTT. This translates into CASSPTGSGNTIYF.

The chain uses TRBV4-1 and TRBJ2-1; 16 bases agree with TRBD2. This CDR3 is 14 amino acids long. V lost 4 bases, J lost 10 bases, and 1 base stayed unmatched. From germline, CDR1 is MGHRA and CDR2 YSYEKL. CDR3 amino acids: CASSPGLAGGEQFF. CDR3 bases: TGCGCCAGCAGCCCGGGACTAGCGGGAGGGGAGCAGTTCTTC.

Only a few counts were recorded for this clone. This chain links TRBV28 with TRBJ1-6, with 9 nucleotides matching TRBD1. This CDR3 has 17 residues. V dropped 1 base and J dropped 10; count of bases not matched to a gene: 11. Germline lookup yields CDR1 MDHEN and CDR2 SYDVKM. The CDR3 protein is CASSLFLWTGEESPLHF. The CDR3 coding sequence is TGTGCCAGCAGTTTATTTCTCTGGACAGGGGAAGAGTCACCCCTCCACTTT.

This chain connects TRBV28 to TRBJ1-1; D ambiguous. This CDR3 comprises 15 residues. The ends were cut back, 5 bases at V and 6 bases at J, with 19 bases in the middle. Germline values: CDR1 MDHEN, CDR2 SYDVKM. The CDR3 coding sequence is TGTGCCAGCAGTCCCCCTTACGCCGAGGCGGCTGAAGCTTTCTTT. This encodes CASSPPYAEAAEAFF.

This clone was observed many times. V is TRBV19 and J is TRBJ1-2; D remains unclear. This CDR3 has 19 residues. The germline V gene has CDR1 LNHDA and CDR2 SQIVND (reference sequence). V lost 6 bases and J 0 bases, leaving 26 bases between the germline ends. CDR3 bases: TGTGCCAGTAGCCCCCCGAACCCCCGTGGAGCCAATACTAACTATGGCTACACCTTC. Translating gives CASSPPNPRGANTNYGYTF.

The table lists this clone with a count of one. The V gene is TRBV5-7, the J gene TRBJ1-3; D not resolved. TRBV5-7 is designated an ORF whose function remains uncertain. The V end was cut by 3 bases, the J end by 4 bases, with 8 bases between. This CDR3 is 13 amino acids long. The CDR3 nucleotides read TGTGCCAGCAGCTCTCTTCTCGGAAACACCATATATTTT. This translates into CASSSLLGNTIYF.